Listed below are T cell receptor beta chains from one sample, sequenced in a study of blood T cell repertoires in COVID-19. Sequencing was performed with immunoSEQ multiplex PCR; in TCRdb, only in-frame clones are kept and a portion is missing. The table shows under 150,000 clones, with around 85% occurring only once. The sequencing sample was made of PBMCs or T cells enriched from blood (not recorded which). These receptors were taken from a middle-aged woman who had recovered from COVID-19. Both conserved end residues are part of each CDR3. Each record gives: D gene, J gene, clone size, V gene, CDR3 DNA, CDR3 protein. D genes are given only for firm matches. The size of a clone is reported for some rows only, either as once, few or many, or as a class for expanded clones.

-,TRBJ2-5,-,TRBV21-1,TGTGCCAGCAGCCCCCGACAGCAAGAGACCCAGTACTTC,CASSPRQQETQYF
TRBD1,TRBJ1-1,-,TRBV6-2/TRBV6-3,TGTGCCAGCAGTGTCTCCAGGGGGCGTAACACTGAAGCTTTCTTT,CASSVSRGRNTEAFF
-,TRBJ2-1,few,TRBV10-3,TGTGCCATCACTATCGGGGGAGGCGACAATGAGCAGTTCTTC,CAITIGGGDNEQFF
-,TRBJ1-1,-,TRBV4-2,TGTGCCAGCAGCCAAGAGCGCGGGTCTGAAGCTTTCTTT,CASSQERGSEAFF
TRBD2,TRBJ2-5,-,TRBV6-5,TGTGCCAGCAAACCCACCAATGGGGCTAGCGGGACCCAGTACTTC,CASKPTNGASGTQYF
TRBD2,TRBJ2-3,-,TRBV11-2,TGTGCCAGCAGCTTTAGCGGGAGCGGCACAGATACGCAGTATTTT,CASSFSGSGTDTQYF
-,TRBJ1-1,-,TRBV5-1,TGCGCCAGCTGTGCCCTAGGGGTGGGCACTGAAGCTTTCTTT,CASCALGVGTEAFF
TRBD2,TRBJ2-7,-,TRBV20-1,TGCAGTGCTAGTTATGCCGGGGGGGACTCCTACGAGCAGTACTTC,CSASYAGGDSYEQYF
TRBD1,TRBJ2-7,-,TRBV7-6,TGTGCCAGCAGCGACCCTTCGGGACAGCCTTACGAGCAGTACTTC,CASSDPSGQPYEQYF
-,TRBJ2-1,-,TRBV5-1,TGCGCCAGCAGCCTCGGCGGGGAGCAGTTCTTC,CASSLGGEQFF
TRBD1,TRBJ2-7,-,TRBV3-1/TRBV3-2,TGTGCCAGCAGCCAAGTCCCCGGGACAGGGAACGAGCAGTACTTC,CASSQVPGTGNEQYF
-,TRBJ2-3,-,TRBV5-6,TGTGCCAGCAGCTTGGAACTAGCAACAGATACGCAGTATTTT,CASSLELATDTQYF
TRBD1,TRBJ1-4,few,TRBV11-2,TGTGCCAGCAGCCGGGACAGGGGGAAACTGTTTTTT,CASSRDRGKLFF
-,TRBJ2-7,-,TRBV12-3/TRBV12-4,TGTGCCAGCAGTCCGGGGTGGCCCTACGAGCAGTACTTC,CASSPGWPYEQYF
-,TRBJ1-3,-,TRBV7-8,TGTGCCAGCAGCTTAAACCCCTCCGGGATCCCAGGAAACACCATATATTTT,CASSLNPSGIPGNTIYF
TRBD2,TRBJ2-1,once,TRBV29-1,TGCAGCGTCGCGCCTAGCGGGAGTTACAATGAGCAGTTCTTC,CSVAPSGSYNEQFF
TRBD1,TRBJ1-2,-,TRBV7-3,TGTGCCAGCAGCTGGGACAGGGAATCGGGAAACTATGGCTACACCTTC,CASSWDRESGNYGYTF
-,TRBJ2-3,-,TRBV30,TGTGCCTGGAGTGCGTATAGGGGTACGCAGTATTTT,CAWSAYRGTQYF
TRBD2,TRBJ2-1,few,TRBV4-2,TGTGCCAGCAGCCGGACACTAGCGGACTCCTACAATGAGCAGTTCTTC,CASSRTLADSYNEQFF
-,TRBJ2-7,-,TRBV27,TGTGCCAGCAGTTTAACGCCGGCAGGGGACGAGCAGTACTTC,CASSLTPAGDEQYF
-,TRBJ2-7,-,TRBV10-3,TGTGCCATCAGCGGGAGCTACGAGCAGTACTTC,CAISGSYEQYF
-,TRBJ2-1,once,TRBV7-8,TGTGCCAGCAGCCCGATCCTAGCCGCCTACAATGAGCAGTTCTTC,CASSPILAAYNEQFF
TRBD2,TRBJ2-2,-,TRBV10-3,TGTGCCATCAGTGGGAGGACTAGCGGGATAGGACCGGGCGGGGAGCTGTTTTTT,CAISGRTSGIGPGGELFF